These 5 T cell receptor beta chains were sequenced from one sample in a study of cytomegalovirus exposure and HLA in healthy donors. PCR employed 60 Vbeta and 13 Jbeta primers. Measured with immunoSEQ multiplex PCR; TCRdb has only the in-frame clones, and not every one. This sample yields around 160,000 clones, of which roughly 77% are seen a single time; around 7.7% belongs to the top ten. The sequencing sample was made of PBMCs. These receptors came from a woman aged 40 to 50 in good health and CMV-seropositive.

The rearrangement uses TRBV18 and TRBJ2-1, with 10 bases matching TRBD2. CDR1 and CDR2 (germline): KGHSH, LQKENI. This CDR3 contains 16 residues. Trimming at V came to 1 base and at J to 9 bases, leaving 9 bases not matched to a gene. The CDR3: CASSPLYGTSATEQFF. The CDR3 coding sequence is TGTGCCAGCTCACCACTCTACGGGACTAGCGCGACTGAGCAGTTCTTC.

The CDR3: CASSTRDRARETQYF. The CDR3 nucleotides read TGCGCCAGCAGCACAAGAGACAGGGCCCGGGAGACCCAGTACTTC. The chain is built from TRBV5-1 and TRBJ2-5; 7 bases agree with TRBD1. The trim removed 4 bases at V and 5 bases at J, leaving 11 bases unmatched. Germline values: CDR1 SGHRS, CDR2 YFSETQ. The CDR3 sequence is 15 residues long.

The chain carries TRBV19 and TRBJ1-1; the D is unclear. V was clipped by 7 bases and J by 8 bases, with 11 bases between them. CDR1 LNHDA and CDR2 SQIVND come from the germline V gene (reference sequence). The CDR3 sequence is 11 residues long. CDR3 bases: TGTGCCAGTAAAGGAGTCGTCGAAGCTTTCTTT. Protein sequence: CASKGVVEAFF.

The V gene is TRBV27, the J gene TRBJ2-7; 8 bases match TRBD2. Germline V CDR1 and CDR2: MNHEY, SMNVEV (reference sequence). V dropped 2 bases and J dropped 4; count of bases not matched to a gene: 13. The CDR3 totals 17 residues. CDR3 nucleotide sequence: TGTGCCAGCAGTTTACCGCGGGGGGCACAGGGTCGGTACGAGCAGTACTTC. It codes for CASSLPRGAQGRYEQYF.

J is TRBJ1-5 and V is TRBV6-1, with 10 bases identical to TRBD1. CDR3 length: 16 amino acids. CDR1 and CDR2 from the germline V gene are MNHNS and SASEGT. V lost 4 bases and J lost 3; bases outside the gene matches: 6. CDR3 nucleotides: TGTGCCAGCAGTGCCCGGGACAGGGGTTCCAATCAGCCCCAGCATTTT. Amino acids: CASSARDRGSNQPQHF.